This T cell receptor beta chain stems from a study of shared clonotypes between healthy human individuals. CDR3 length equals 18 residues. Trimming removed 3 bases from V and 0 bases from J; junction bases left unmatched: 11. Germline lookup yields CDR1 MDHEN and CDR2 SYDVKM. In the original processing: Filtering of immunoSEQ junctional sequences could not match full-length read filtering. Repertoires were generated with immunoSEQ multiplex PCR, while TCRdb's copy carries only in-frame clones and drops some. V and J calls and clone size are as listed in that table; D and trimming were resolved from the DNA. The data show around 430,000 clones, 70% to 80% seen once.

This chain uses TRBV28 with TRBJ2-1; 7 bases are a match to TRBD1. The sample comprised PBMCs. This TCR was recovered from a middle-aged woman in good health. Some clones in this sample may be carry-over from other donors' samples. The CDR3 reads CASSLRWVDRDSYNEQFF. Written as DNA, the CDR3 is TGTGCCAGCAGTTTGAGGTGGGTAGACAGGGACTCCTACAATGAGCAGTTCTTC.